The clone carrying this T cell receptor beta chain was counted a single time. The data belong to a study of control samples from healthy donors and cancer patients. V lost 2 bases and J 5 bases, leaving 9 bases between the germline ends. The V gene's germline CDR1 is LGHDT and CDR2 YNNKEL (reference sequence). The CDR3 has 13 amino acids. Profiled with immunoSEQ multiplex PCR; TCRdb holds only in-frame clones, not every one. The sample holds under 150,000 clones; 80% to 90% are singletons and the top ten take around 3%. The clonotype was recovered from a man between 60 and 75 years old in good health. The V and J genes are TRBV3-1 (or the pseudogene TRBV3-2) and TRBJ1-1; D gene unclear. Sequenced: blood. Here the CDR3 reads CASSQSIRTEAFF. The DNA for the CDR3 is TGTGCCAGCAGCCAATCCATCAGGACTGAAGCTTTCTTT.